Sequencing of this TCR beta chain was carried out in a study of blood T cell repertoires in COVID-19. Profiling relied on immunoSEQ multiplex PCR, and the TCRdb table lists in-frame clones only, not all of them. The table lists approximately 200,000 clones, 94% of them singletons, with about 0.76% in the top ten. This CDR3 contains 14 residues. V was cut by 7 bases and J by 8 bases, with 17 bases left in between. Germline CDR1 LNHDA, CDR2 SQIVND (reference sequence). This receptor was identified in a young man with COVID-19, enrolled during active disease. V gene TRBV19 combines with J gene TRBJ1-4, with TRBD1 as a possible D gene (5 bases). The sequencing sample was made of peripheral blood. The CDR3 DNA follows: TGTGCCAGTAACCTGATGGGGAAGGGGGAAAAACTGTTTTTT. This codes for CASNLMGKGEKLFF.